One T cell receptor beta chain is described in this entry. What it binds is unknown. The CDR3 length is 16 residues. Germline CDR1 is MGHRA and CDR2 is YSYEKL. Primers included in the PCR were 60 Vbeta and 13 Jbeta primers. Using immunoSEQ multiplex PCR, the repertoire was profiled, and TCRdb retains in-frame clones only, with some absent. The table gives roughly 120,000 clones; the top ten clones make up 3.5% to 4.5% of it. This sample was taken from a study of cytomegalovirus exposure and HLA in healthy donors. Study-wide results and caveats: A later analysis found most CMV-associated TCR beta chains apparently HLA-restricted. A list of 150 to 200 TCR beta chains associated with cytomegalovirus was given. Within the data, a cluster of highly shared sequence variants was likely a sequencing artifact. In an earlier analysis, about 87% or about 30%: the productive usage of most TCR beta V segments.

The chain employs TRBV4-1 and TRBJ2-5, with 9 bases identical to TRBD1. Gene TRBJ2-7 matches the end of the DNA better, so the J call may be wrong. Source material: PBMCs. This TCR derives from a man younger than 45 in good health and CMV-seronegative. The CDR3 loop is CASSQEGQGRPYEQYF. CDR3 DNA sequence: TGCGCCAGCAGCCAAGAGGGACAGGGAAGACCCTACGAGCAGTACTTC.